This T cell receptor (beta chain) was sequenced in a study of PD-L1 blockade in urothelial cancer. CDR3 length: 16 residues. The V segment lost 5 bases and the J segment 0 bases; nucleotides outside the gene matches: 4. CDR1 and CDR2 from the germline V gene are MNHNY and SVGAGI (reference sequence). Profiling relied on immunoSEQ multiplex PCR, and the TCRdb table lists in-frame clones only, not all of them. The table shows over 45,000 clones, with 87% occurring only once. The material was PBMCs, obtained around atezolizumab (anti-PD-L1) treatment. The receptor was derived from a man aged 55 to 70 with urothelial cancer. J is TRBJ2-1 and V is TRBV6-6, with 10 bases lining up with TRBD2. The CDR3 spells CASSLSGGASYNEQFF. CDR3 sequence (DNA): TGTGCCAGCAGTCTAAGCGGGGGGGCCTCCTACAATGAGCAGTTCTTC.